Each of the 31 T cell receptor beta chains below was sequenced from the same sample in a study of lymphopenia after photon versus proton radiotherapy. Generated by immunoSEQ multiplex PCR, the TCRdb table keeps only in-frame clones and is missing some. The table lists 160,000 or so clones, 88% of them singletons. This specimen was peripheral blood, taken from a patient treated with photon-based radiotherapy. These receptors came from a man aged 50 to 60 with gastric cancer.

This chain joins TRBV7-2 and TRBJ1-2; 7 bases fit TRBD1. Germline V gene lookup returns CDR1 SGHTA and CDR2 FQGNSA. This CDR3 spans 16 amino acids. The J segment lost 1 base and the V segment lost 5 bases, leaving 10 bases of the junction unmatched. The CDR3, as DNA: TGTGCCAGCAGCCAGGACCGGGACAGAATTAACTATGGCTACACCTTC. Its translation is CASSQDRDRINYGYTF.

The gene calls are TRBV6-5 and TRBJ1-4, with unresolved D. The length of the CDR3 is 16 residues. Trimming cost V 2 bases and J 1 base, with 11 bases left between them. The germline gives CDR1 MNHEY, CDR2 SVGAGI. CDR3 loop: CASSYGQEGTNEKLFF. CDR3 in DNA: TGTGCCAGCAGTTACGGGCAGGAGGGAACTAATGAAAAACTGTTTTTT.

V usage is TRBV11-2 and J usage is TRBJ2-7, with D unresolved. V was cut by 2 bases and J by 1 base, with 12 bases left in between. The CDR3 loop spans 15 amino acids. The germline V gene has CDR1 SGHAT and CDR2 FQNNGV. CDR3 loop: CASSLTGLTSYEQYF. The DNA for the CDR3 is TGTGCCAGCAGCTTAACGGGTTTGACATCCTACGAGCAGTACTTC.

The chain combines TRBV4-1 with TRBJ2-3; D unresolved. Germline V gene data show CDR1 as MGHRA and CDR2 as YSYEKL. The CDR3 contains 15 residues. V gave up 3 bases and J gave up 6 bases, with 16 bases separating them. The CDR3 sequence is CASSQDPLRADTQYF. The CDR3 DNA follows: TGCGCCAGCAGCCAGGACCCTCTCCGAGCGGATACGCAGTATTTT.

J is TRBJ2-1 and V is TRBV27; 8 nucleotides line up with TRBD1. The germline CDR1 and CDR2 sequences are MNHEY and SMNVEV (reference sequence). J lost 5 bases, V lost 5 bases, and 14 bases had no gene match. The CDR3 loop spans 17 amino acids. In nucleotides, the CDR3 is TGTGCCAGCAGTAAGGGGACGATCAGGGGGCTCAACAATGAGCAGTTCTTC. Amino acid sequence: CASSKGTIRGLNNEQFF.

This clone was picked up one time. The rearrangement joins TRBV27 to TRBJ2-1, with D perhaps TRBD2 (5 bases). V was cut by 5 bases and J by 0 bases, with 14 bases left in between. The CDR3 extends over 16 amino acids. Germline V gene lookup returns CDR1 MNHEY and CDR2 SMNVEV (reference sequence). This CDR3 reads CASSLYQDCSYNEQFF. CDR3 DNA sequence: TGTGCCAGCAGTCTGTATCAGGACTGCTCCTACAATGAGCAGTTCTTC.

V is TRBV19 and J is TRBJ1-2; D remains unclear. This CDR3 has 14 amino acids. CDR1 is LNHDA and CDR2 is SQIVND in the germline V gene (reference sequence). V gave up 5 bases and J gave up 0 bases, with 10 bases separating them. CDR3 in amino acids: CASSLIGANYGYTF. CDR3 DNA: TGTGCCAGTAGTCTCATCGGGGCTAACTATGGCTACACCTTC.

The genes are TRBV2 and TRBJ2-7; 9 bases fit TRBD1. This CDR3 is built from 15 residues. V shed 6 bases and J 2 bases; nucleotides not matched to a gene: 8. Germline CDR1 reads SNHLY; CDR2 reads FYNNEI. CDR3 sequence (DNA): TGTGCCAGCAGAGCAGATAGACAGGGGGCCTACGAGCAGTACTTC. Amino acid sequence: CASRADRQGAYEQYF.

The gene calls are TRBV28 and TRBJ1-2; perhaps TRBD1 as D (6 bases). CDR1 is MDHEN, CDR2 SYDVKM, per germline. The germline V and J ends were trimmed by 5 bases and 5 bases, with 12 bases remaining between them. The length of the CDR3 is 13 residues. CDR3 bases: TGTGCCAGCAGTGTCCCGGGACAATATGGCTACACCTTC. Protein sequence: CASSVPGQYGYTF.

DNA for the CDR3: TGTGCCAGCAGCTTATTGTCTAGCGGGACGGGTGAGCAGTTCTTC. It is translated as CASSLLSSGTGEQFF. This chain connects TRBV11-2 to TRBJ2-1; 9 bases match TRBD2. This CDR3 contains 15 residues. Germline V gives CDR1 SGHAT, CDR2 FQNNGV. V lost 2 bases to trimming and J lost 9 bases; unmatched junction nucleotides: 8. The full variable domain, rest sourced from reference TRBV11-2 and TRBJ2-1, is EAGVAQSPRYKIIEKRQSVAFWCNPISGHATLYWYQQILGQGPKLLIQFQNNGVVDDSQLPKDRFSAERLKGVDSTLKIQPAKLEDSAVYLCASSLLSSGTGEQFFGPGTRLTVL.

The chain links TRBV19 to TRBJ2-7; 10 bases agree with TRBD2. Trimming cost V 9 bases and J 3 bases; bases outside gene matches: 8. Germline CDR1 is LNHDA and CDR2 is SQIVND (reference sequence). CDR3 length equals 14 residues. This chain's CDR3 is CASSAGGQLYEQYF. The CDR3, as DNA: TGTGCCAGCTCAGCGGGAGGGCAGCTCTACGAGCAGTACTTC.

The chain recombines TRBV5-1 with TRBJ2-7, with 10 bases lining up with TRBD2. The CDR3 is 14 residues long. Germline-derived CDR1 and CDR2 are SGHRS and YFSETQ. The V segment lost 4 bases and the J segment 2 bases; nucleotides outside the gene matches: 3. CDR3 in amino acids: CASSASGRTYEQYF. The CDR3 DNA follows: TGCGCCAGCAGCGCTAGCGGGAGAACCTACGAGCAGTACTTC.

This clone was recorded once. In DNA, the CDR3 is TGTGCCAGCAGTTTGCCCACAGGGCCCAACACTGAAGCTTTCTTT. This encodes CASSLPTGPNTEAFF. This chain uses TRBV28 with TRBJ1-1, with TRBD1 as a possible D gene (6 bases). Germline V CDR1 and CDR2: MDHEN, SYDVKM. The CDR3 is made up of 15 amino acids. Deletions cut 3 bases from V and 2 bases from J, with 13 bases between.

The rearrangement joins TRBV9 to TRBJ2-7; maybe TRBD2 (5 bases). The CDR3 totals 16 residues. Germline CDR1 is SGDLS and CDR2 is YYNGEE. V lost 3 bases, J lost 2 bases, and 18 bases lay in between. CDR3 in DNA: TGTGCCAGCAGCGAAGAGGGAGCAGCCAGAGCCTACGAGCAGTACTTC. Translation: CASSEEGAARAYEQYF.

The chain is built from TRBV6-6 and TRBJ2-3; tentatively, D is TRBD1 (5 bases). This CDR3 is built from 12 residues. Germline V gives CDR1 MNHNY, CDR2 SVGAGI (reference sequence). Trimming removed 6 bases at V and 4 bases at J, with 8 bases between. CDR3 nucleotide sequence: TGTGCCAGCAGCCCCAGGGCAGATACGCAGTATTTT. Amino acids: CASSPRADTQYF.

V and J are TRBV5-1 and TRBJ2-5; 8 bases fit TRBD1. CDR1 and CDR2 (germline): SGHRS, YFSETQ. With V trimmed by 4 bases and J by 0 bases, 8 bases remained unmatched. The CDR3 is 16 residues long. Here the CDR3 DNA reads TGCGCCAGCAGCCCCACGGGGACAGGTAACCAAGAGACCCAGTACTTC. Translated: CASSPTGTGNQETQYF. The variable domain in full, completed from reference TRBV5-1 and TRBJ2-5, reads KAGVTQTPRYLIKTRGQQVTLSCSPISGHRSVSWYQQTPGQGLQFLFEYFSETQRNKGNFPGRFSGRQFSNSRSEMNVSTLELGDSALYLCASSPTGTGNQETQYFGPGTRLLVL.

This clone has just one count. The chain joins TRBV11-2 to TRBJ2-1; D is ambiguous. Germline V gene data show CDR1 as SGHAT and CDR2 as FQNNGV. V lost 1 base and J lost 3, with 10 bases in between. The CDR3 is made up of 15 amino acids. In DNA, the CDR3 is TGTGCCAGCAGCTTAGGGAGCTCCCTCTACAATGAGCAGTTCTTC. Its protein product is CASSLGSSLYNEQFF. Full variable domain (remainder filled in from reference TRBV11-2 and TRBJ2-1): EAGVAQSPRYKIIEKRQSVAFWCNPISGHATLYWYQQILGQGPKLLIQFQNNGVVDDSQLPKDRFSAERLKGVDSTLKIQPAKLEDSAVYLCASSLGSSLYNEQFFGPGTRLTVL.

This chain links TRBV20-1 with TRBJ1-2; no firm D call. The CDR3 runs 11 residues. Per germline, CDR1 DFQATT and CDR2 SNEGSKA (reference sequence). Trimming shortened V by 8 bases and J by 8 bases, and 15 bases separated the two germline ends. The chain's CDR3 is CSTEDARGYTF. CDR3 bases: TGCAGTACGGAAGACGCGAGGGGCTACACCTTC.

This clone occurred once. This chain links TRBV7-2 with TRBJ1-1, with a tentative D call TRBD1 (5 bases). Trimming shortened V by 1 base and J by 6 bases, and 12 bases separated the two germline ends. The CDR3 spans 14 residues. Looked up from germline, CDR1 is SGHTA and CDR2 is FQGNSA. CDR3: CASSLGQGNPEAFF. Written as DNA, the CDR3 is TGTGCCAGCAGCTTAGGCCAGGGAAATCCTGAAGCTTTCTTT.

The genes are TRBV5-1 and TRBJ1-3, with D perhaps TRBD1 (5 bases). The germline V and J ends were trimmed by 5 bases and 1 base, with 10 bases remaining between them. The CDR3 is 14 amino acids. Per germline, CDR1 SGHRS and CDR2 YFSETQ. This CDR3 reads CASSDGASGNTIYF. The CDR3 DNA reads TGCGCCAGCAGTGACGGGGCGTCTGGAAACACCATATATTTT.

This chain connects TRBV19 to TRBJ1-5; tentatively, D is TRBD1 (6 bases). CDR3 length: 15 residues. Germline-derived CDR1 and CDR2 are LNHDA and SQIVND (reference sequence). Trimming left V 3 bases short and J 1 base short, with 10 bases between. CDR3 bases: TGTGCCAGTAGTATCCTCGGGACAAGCAATCAGCCCCAGCATTTT. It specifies CASSILGTSNQPQHF. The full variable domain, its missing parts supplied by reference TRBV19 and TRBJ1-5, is DGGITQSPKYLFRKEGQNVTLSCEQNLNHDAMYWYRQDPGQGLRLIYYSQIVNDFQKGDIAEGYSVSREKKESFPLTVTSAQKNPTAFYLCASSILGTSNQPQHFGDGTRLSIL.

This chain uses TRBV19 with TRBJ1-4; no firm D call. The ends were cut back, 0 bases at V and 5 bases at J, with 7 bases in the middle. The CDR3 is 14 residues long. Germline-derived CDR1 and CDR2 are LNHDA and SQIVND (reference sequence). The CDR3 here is CASSIDLGNEKLFF. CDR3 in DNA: TGTGCCAGTAGTATAGACCTCGGGAATGAAAAACTGTTTTTT.

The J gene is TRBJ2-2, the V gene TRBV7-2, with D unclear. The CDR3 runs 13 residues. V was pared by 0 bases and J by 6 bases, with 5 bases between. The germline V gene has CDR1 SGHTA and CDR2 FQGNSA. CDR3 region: CASSLALAGELFF. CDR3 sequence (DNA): TGTGCCAGCAGCTTAGCTCTAGCCGGGGAGCTGTTTTTT.

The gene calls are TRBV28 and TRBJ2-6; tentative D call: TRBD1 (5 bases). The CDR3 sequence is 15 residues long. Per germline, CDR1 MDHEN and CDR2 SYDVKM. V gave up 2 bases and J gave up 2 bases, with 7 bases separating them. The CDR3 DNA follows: TGTGCCAGCAGTTTAGTGGGGCCTGGGGCCAACGTCCTGACTTTC. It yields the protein CASSLVGPGANVLTF.

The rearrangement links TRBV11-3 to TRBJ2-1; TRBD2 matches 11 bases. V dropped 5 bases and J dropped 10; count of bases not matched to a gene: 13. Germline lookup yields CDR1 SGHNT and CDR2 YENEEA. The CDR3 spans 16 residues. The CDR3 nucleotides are TGTGCCAGCAGCGCCGGGACTAGCGGAGGCCTAGTAGAGCAGTTCTTC. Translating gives CASSAGTSGGLVEQFF.

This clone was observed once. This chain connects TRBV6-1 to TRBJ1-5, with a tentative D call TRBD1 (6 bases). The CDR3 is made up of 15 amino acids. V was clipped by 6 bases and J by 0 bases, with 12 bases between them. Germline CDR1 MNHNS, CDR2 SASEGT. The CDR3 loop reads CASRGVGASNQPQHF. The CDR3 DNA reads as TGTGCCAGCAGAGGGGTGGGGGCTAGCAATCAGCCCCAGCATTTT.

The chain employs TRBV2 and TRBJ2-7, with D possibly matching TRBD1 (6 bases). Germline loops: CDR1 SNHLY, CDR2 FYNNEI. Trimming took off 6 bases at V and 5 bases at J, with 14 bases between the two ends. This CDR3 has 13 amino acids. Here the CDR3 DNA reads TGTGCCAGCAGGCACAGGGAACAGAACGAGCAGTACTTC. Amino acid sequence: CASRHREQNEQYF. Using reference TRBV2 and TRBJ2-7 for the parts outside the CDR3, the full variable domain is EPEVTQTPSHQVTQMGQEVILRCVPISNHLYFYWYRQILGQKVEFLVSFYNNEISEKSEIFDDQFSVERPDGSNFTLKIRSTKLEDSAMYFCASRHREQNEQYFGPGTRLTVT.

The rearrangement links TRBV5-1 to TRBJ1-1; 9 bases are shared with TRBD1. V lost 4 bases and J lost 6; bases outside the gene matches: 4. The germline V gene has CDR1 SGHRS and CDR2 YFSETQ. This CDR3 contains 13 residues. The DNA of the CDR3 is TGCGCCAGCAGCATTGACAGGGGGGCTGAAGCTTTCTTT. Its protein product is CASSIDRGAEAFF.

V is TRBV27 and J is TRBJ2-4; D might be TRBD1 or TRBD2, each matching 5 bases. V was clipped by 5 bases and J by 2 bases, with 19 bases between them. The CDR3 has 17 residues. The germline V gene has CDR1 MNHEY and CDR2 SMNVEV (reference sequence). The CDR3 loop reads CASSPSRDLSTKNIQYF. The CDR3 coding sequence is TGTGCCAGCAGTCCCAGCCGGGACCTTAGTACCAAAAACATTCAGTACTTC.

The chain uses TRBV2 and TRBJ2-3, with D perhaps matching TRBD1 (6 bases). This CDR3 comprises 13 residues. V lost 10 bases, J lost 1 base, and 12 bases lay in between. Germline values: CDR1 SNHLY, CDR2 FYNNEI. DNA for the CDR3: TGTGCCACAAGAGAGGGGGGCACAGATACGCAGTATTTT. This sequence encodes CATREGGTDTQYF. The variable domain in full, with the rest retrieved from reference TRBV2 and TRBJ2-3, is EPEVTQTPSHQVTQMGQEVILRCVPISNHLYFYWYRQILGQKVEFLVSFYNNEISEKSEIFDDQFSVERPDGSNFTLKIRSTKLEDSAMYFCATREGGTDTQYFGPGTRLTVL.

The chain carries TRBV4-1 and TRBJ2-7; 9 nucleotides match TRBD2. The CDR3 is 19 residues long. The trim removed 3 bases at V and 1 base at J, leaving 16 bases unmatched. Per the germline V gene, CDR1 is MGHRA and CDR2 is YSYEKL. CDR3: CASSHTVPGLALFSYEQYF. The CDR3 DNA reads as TGCGCCAGCAGCCATACGGTCCCGGGACTAGCCTTATTTTCCTACGAGCAGTACTTC.